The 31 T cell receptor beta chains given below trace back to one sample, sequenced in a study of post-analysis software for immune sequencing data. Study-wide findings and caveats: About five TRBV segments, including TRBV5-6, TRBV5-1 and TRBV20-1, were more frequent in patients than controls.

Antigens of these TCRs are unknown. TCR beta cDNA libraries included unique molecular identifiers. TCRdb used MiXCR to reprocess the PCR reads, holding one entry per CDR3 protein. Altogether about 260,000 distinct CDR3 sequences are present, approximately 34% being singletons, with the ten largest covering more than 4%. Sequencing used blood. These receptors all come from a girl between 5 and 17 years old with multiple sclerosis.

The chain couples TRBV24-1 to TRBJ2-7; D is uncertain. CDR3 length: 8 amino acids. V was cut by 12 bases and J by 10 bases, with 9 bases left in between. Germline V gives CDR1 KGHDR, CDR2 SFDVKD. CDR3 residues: CAADTQYF. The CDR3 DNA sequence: TGTGCCGCAGATACCCAGTACTTC.

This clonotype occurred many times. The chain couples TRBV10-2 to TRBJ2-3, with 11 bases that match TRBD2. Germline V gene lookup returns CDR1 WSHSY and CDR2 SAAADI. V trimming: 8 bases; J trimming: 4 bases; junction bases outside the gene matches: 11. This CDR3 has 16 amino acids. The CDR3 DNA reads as TGCGCCAGCGGAGATAGCGGGGGGGCCGTCCCAGATACGCAGTATTTT. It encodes CASGDSGGAVPDTQYF.

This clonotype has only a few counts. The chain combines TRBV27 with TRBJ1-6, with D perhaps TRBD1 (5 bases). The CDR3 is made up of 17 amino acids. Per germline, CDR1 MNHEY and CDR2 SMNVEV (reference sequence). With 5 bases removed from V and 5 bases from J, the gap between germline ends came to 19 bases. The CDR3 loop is CASSLVGVNGHNSPLHF. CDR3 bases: TGTGCCAGCAGTCTAGTGGGGGTTAACGGTCATAATTCACCCCTCCACTTT.

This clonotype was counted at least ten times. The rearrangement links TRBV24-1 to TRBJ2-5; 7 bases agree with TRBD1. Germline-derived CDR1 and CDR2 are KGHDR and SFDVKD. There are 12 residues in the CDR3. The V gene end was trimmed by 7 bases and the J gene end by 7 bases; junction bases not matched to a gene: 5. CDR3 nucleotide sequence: TGTGCCACCAGCGGGGACAGCGGGACCCAGTACTTC. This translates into CATSGDSGTQYF.

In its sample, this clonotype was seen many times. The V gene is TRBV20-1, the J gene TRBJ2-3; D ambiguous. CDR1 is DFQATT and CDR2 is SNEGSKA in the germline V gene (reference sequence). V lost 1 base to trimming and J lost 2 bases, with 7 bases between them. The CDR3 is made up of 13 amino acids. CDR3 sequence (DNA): TGCAGTGCTAGAGTATCAGCCACAGATACGCAGTATTTT. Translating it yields CSARVSATDTQYF.

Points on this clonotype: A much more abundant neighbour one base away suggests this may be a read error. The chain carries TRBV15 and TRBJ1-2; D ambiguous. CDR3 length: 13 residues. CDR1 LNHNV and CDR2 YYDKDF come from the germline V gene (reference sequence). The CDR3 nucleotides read TGTGCCACCGGCAGAGATTTGGGATCGAGCTACACCTTC. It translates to CATGRDLGSSYTF.

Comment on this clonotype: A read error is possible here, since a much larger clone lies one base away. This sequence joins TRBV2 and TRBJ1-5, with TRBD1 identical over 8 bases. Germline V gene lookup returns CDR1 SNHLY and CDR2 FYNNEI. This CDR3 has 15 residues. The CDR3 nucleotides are TGTGTCAGCAGGCAAACGACAGGGGGCAATCAGCCCCAGCATTTT. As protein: CVSRQTTGGNQPQHF.

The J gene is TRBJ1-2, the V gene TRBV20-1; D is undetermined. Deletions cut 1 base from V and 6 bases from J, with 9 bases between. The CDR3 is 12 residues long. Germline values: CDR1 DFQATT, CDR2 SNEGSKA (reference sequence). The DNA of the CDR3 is TGCAGTGCTAGAGGGGTGGTCGATGGCTACACCTTC. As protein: CSARGVVDGYTF.

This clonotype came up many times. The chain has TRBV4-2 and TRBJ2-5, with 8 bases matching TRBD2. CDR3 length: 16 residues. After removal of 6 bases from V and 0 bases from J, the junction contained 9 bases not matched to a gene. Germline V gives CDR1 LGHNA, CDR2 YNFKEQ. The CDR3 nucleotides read TGTGCCAGCAGACGTAGCGGGGTGGAAGACCAAGAGACCCAGTACTTC. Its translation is CASRRSGVEDQETQYF.

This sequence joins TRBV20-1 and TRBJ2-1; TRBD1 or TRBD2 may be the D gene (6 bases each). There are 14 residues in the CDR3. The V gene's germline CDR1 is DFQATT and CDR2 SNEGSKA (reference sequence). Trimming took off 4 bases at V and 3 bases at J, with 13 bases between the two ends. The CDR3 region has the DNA TGCAGTGCTAAGTGGAGGGGGGTCTACAATGAGCAGTTCTTC. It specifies CSAKWRGVYNEQFF.

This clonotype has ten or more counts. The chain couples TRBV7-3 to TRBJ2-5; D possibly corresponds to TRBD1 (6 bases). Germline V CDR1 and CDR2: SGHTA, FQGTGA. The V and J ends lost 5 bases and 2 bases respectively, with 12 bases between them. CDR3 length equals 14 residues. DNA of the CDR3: TGTGCCAGCAGCCCCGGTAGGGGGCAAGAGACCCAGTACTTC. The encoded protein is CASSPGRGQETQYF.

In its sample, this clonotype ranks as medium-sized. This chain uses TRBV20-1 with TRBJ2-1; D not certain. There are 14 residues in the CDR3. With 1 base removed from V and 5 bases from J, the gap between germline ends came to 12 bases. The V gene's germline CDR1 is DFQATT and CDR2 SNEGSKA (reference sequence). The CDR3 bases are TGCAGTGCTAGAGGATTGTCCGGACACAATGAGCAGTTCTTC. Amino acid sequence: CSARGLSGHNEQFF.

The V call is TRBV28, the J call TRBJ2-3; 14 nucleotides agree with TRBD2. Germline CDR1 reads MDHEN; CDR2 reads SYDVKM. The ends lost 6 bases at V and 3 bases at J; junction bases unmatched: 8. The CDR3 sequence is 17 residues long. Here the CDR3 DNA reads TGTGCCAGCAGGAGAGCCGGGACTAGCGGGAGAACAGATACGCAGTATTTT. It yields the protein CASRRAGTSGRTDTQYF.

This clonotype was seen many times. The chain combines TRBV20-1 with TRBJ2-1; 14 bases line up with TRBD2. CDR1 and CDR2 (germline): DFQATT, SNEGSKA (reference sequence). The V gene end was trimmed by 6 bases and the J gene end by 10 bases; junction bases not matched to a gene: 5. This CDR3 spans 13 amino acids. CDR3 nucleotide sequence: TGCAGTGCCCCCGGGACTAGCGGGGGAGAGCAGTTCTTC. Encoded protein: CSAPGTSGGEQFF.

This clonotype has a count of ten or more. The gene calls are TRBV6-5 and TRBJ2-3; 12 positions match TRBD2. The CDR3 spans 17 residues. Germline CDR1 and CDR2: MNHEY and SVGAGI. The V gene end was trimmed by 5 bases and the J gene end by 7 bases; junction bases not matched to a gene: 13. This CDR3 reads CASSPQRTSGDRNTQYF. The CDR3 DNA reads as TGTGCCAGCAGTCCCCAACGGACTAGCGGGGACCGGAATACGCAGTATTTT.

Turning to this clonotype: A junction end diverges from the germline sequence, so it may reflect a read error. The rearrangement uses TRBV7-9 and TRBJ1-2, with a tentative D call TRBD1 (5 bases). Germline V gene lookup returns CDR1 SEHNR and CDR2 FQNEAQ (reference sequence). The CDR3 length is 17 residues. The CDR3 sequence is CASNLLRGTVKAARYTF. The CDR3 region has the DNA TGTGCCAGCAACTTACTTAGGGGAACAGTTAAAGCAGCCCGCTACACCTTC.

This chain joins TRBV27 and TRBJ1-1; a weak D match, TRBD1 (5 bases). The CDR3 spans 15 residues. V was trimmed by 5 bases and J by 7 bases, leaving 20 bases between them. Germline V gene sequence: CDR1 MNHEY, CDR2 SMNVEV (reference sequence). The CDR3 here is CASSPTGLSRGEAFF. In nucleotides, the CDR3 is TGTGCCAGCAGTCCGACCGGACTCTCAAGGGGTGAAGCTTTCTTT.

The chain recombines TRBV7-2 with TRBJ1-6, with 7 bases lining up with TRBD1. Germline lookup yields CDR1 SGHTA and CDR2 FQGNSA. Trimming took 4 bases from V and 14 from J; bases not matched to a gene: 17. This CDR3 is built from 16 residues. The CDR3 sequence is CASSSFSGTEFSALHF. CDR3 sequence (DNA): TGTGCCAGCAGCTCTTTCTCCGGGACAGAGTTTTCCGCCCTCCACTTT.

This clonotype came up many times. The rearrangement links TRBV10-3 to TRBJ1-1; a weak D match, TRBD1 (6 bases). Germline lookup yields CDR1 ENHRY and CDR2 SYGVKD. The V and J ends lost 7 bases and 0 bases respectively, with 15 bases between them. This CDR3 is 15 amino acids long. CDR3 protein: CAITTARGLNTEAFF. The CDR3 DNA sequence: TGTGCCATCACCACGGCCAGGGGCTTGAACACTGAAGCTTTCTTT.

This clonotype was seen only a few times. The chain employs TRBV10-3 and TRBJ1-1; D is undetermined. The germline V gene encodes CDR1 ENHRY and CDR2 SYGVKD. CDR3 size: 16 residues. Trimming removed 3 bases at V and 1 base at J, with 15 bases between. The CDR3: CAISDRSGLGNTEAFF. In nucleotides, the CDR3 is TGTGCCATCAGTGATAGGAGTGGACTGGGGAACACTGAAGCTTTCTTT.

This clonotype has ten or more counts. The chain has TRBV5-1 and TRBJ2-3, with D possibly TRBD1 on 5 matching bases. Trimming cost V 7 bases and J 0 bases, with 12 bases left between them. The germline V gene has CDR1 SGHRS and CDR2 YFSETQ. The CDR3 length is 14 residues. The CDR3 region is CASRTTASTDTQYF. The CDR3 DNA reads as TGCGCCAGCCGAACGACAGCGAGCACAGATACGCAGTATTTT.

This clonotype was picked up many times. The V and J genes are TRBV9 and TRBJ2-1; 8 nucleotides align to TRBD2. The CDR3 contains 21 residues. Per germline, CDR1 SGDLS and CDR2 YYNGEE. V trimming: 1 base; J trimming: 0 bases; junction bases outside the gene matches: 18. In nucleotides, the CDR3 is TGTGCCAGCAGCGTATCCATTCAGGTCGCGGGGGGCTGGAGCTCCTACAATGAGCAGTTCTTC. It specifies CASSVSIQVAGGWSSYNEQFF.

The CDR3 DNA reads TGTGCCAGCAGCCTGGGACAGGAGAATGAAAAACTGTTTTTT. Translation: CASSLGQENEKLFF. V is TRBV3-1 and J is TRBJ1-4, with 8 nucleotides matching TRBD1. Germline lookup yields CDR1 LGHDT and CDR2 YNNKEL (reference sequence). The CDR3 sequence is 14 residues long. The J segment lost 5 bases and the V segment lost 4 bases, leaving 3 bases of the junction unmatched. The entire variable domain, with the rest obtained from reference TRBV3-1 and TRBJ1-4, is as follows: DTAVSQTPKYLVTQMGNDKSIKCEQNLGHDTMYWYKQDSKKFLKIMFSYNNKELIINETVPNRFSPKSPDKAHLNLHINSLELGDSAVYFCASSLGQENEKLFFGSGTQLSVL.

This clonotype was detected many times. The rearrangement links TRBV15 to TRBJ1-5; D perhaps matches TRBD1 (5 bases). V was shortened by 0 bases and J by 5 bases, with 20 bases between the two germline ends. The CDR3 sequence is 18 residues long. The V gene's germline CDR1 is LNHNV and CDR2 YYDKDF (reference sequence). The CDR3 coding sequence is TGTGCCACCAGCAGAGATGTGAGCAGTGTAGGGGCGCATCAGCCCCAGCATTTT. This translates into CATSRDVSSVGAHQPQHF.

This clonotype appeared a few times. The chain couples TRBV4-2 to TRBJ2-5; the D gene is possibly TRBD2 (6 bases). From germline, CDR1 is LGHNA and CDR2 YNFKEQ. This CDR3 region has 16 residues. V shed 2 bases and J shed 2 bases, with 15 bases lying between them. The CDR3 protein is CASSQPAGTAQETQYF. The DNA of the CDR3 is TGTGCCAGCAGCCAACCCGCGGGGACGGCACAAGAGACCCAGTACTTC.

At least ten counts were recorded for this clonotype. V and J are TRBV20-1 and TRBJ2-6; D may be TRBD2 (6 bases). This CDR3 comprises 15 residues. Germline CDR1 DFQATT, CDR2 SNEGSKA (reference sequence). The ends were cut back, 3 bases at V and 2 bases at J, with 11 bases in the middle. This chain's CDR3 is CSASSGGPGANVLTF. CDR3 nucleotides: TGCAGTGCTAGCAGCGGAGGGCCTGGGGCCAACGTCCTGACTTTC.

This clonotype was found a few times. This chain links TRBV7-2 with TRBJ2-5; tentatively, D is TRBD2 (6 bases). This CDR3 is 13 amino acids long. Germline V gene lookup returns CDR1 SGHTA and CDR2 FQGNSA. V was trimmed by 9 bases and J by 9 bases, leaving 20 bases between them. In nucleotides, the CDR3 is TGTGCCAGTGGTCGGGGCTTCGGCGGGGCCCAGTACTTC. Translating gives CASGRGFGGAQYF.

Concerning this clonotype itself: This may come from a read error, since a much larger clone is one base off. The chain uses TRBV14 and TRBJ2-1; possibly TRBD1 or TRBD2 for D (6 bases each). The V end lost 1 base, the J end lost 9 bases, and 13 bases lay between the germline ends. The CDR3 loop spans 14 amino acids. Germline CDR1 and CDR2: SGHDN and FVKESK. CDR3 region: CASSQAGARSEQFF. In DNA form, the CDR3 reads TGTGCCAGCAGCCAAGCGGGGGCCCGAAGTGAGCAGTTCTTC.

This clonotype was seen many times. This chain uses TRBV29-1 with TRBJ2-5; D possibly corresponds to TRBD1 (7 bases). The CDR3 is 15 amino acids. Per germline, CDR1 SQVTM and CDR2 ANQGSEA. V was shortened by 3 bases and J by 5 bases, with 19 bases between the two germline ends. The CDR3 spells CSVEAGTALSETQYF. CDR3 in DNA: TGCAGCGTTGAGGCGGGGACAGCTCTTTCCGAGACCCAGTACTTC.

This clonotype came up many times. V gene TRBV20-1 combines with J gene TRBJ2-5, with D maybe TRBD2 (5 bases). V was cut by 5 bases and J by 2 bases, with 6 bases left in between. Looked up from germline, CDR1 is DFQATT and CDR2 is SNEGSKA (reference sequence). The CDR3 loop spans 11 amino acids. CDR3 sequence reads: CSALAQETQYF. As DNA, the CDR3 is TGCAGTGCTCTAGCTCAAGAGACCCAGTACTTC.

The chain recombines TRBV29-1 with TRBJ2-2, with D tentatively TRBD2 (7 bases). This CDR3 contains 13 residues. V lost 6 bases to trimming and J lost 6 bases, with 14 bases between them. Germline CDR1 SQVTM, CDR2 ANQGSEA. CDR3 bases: TGCAGCGTGGGGGCTAGCGGACCCGGGGAGCTGTTTTTT. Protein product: CSVGASGPGELFF.